One and the same sample provided the 22 T cell receptor beta chains below, sequenced in a study of shared clonotypes between healthy human individuals. Naive CD8 populations comprised CD45RO-negative cells positively selected for CCR7, excluding terminally differentiated effector memory CD45RA+ cells. The table came from immunoSEQ multiplex PCR; TCRdb's copy has only in-frame clones and leaves some out. This sample has 2 million or so clones, with about 95% found just once. The sequenced sample consisted of naive CD8+ T cells sorted from blood. The source of these receptors is a man aged 18 to 29 in good health.

The chain recombines TRBV7-2 with TRBJ1-3; 10 bases align to TRBD1. The germline CDR1 and CDR2 sequences are SGHTA and FQGNSA. J gave up 3 bases and V 4 bases, and 15 bases lay outside the gene matches. The CDR3 spans 19 residues. The CDR3 DNA sequence: TGTGCCAGCAGCTCCGCTCCGGGACAGGGGCTGATCTTTGGAAACACCATATATTTT. Translated: CASSSAPGQGLIFGNTIYF.

This clone is a singleton in its sample. This chain's CDR3 is CASSEAGTIIDNEQFF. The CDR3 DNA is TGTGCCAGCAGTGAAGCTGGGACTATCATCGACAATGAGCAGTTCTTC. This chain joins TRBV2 and TRBJ2-1, with 7 bases identical to TRBD2. Per the germline V gene, CDR1 is SNHLY and CDR2 is FYNNEI. V trimming: 0 bases; J trimming: 5 bases; junction bases outside the gene matches: 7. The CDR3 loop spans 16 amino acids.

The chain joins TRBV11-2 to TRBJ2-7; 9 nucleotides agree with TRBD2. Losses at the gene ends were 1 base for V and 3 bases for J; bases not matched to a gene: 4. The CDR3 runs to 15 residues. Germline V CDR1 and CDR2: SGHAT, FQNNGV. The CDR3 reads CASSLGSGGGYEQYF. The CDR3 nucleotides read TGTGCCAGCAGCTTAGGTAGCGGGGGTGGCTACGAGCAGTACTTC.

The gene calls are TRBV10-2 and TRBJ2-2; weak D call: TRBD2 (5 bases). The CDR3 contains 13 residues. Between the trimmed V and J ends, which lost 6 bases and 4 bases, there was a span of 9 bases. Germline V lookup: CDR1 WSHSY, CDR2 SAAADI. This CDR3 reads CASSHTSTGELFF. The CDR3 bases are TGCGCCAGCAGCCATACTAGCACCGGGGAGCTGTTTTTT.

The chain carries TRBV4-3 and TRBJ2-2, with 12 bases matching TRBD1. V lost 0 bases and J lost 7; bases outside the gene matches: 9. Germline V gene data show CDR1 as LGHNA and CDR2 as YSLEER. CDR3 length equals 18 residues. The CDR3 loop is CASSQDGTGGSEGGELFF. CDR3 nucleotide sequence: TGCGCCAGCAGCCAAGATGGGACAGGGGGCTCTGAAGGCGGGGAGCTGTTTTTT.

This CDR3 is CASSEDRDPYEQYF. As DNA, the CDR3 is TGCGCCAGCAGTGAGGACAGGGATCCCTACGAGCAGTACTTC. The chain carries TRBV10-1 and TRBJ2-7, with 7 nucleotides matching TRBD1. Germline V gene lookup returns CDR1 WNHNN and CDR2 SYGVQD (reference sequence). With 2 bases clipped from V and 2 bases from J, the junction kept 3 bases outside the gene matches. The CDR3 runs 14 residues.

The rearrangement joins TRBV11-2 to TRBJ1-1; D is uncertain. V gave up 7 bases and J gave up 11 bases, with 20 bases separating them. The CDR3 loop spans 13 amino acids. CDR1 and CDR2 (germline): SGHAT, FQNNGV. Written as DNA, the CDR3 is TGTGCCAGCACCCACGGAGACTCTCCTCGGGCTTTCTTT. Translation gives CASTHGDSPRAFF.

As for this clone: The sample carries other DNA sequences with the same CDR3. This chain connects TRBV29-1 to TRBJ2-7; tentatively, D is TRBD1 (5 bases). Trimming removed 4 bases from V and 3 bases from J, with 10 bases in between. The germline CDR1 and CDR2 sequences are SQVTM and ANQGSEA. The CDR3 covers 12 residues. For the CDR3, the DNA is TGCAGCGTTGGAGACAGCCTCTACGAGCAGTACTTC. Protein product: CSVGDSLYEQYF.

The CDR3 sequence: CASSPRTGETQYF. In nucleotides, the CDR3 is TGTGCCAGCAGTCCACGTACCGGGGAGACCCAGTACTTC. The chain carries TRBV27 and TRBJ2-5; D is unclear. The CDR3 covers 13 residues. Germline V lookup: CDR1 MNHEY, CDR2 SMNVEV (reference sequence). Trimming took off 5 bases at V and 5 bases at J, with 12 bases between the two ends.

The rearrangement joins TRBV6-1 to TRBJ1-2; TRBD1 matches at 9 bases. The V gene end was trimmed by 0 bases and the J gene end by 6 bases; junction bases not matched to a gene: 5. The CDR3 length is 15 residues. The germline V gene has CDR1 MNHNS and CDR2 SASEGT. CDR3: CASSEAPGQGHGYTF. CDR3 DNA: TGTGCCAGCAGTGAAGCACCGGGACAGGGACATGGCTACACCTTC.

The chain combines TRBV11-2 with TRBJ1-2; D uncertain. CDR1 and CDR2 (germline): SGHAT, FQNNGV. CDR3 length equals 14 residues. V was shortened by 0 bases and J by 2 bases, with 7 bases between the two germline ends. CDR3 nucleotide sequence: TGTGCCAGCAGCTTAGATCCTGTGAACTATGGCTACACCTTC. The encoded protein is CASSLDPVNYGYTF.

This chain joins TRBV7-6 and TRBJ2-3; D ambiguous. With 4 bases removed from V and 1 base from J, the gap between germline ends came to 15 bases. CDR1 and CDR2 (germline): SGHVS, FNYEAQ. CDR3 length equals 16 residues. This CDR3 is CASSSHEVAGTDTQYF. CDR3 in DNA: TGTGCCAGCAGCTCCCATGAGGTGGCCGGCACAGATACGCAGTATTTT.

This chain connects TRBV2 to TRBJ2-7; 9 bases align to TRBD1. CDR3 size: 15 residues. Germline CDR1 is SNHLY and CDR2 is FYNNEI. Losses at the gene ends were 8 bases for V and 3 bases for J; bases not matched to a gene: 11. CDR3 sequence: CASGFPGQGIYEQYF. The CDR3 DNA reads as TGTGCCAGCGGATTCCCGGGACAGGGTATCTACGAGCAGTACTTC.

The J gene is TRBJ1-1, the V gene TRBV7-9, with 9 nucleotides matching TRBD1. This CDR3 has 16 amino acids. The ends lost 4 bases at V and 5 bases at J; junction bases unmatched: 11. The germline CDR1 and CDR2 sequences are SEHNR and FQNEAQ (reference sequence). The CDR3: CASSSPGQGLYTEAFF. CDR3 in DNA: TGTGCCAGCAGCTCACCGGGACAGGGACTTTATACTGAAGCTTTCTTT.

The genes are TRBV27 and TRBJ2-5; possibly TRBD1 for D (5 bases). V was cut by 6 bases and J by 5 bases, with 16 bases left in between. This CDR3 comprises 14 residues. The V gene's germline CDR1 is MNHEY and CDR2 SMNVEV (reference sequence). The CDR3 is CASRDPGYFETQYF. CDR3 bases: TGTGCCAGCAGGGACCCAGGGTACTTCGAGACCCAGTACTTC.

The chain carries TRBV28 and TRBJ2-7, with D perhaps TRBD2 (6 bases). Germline V CDR1 and CDR2: MDHEN, SYDVKM. The CDR3 contains 17 residues. Trimming stripped 1 base from V and 1 base from J, with 17 bases between. The CDR3 sequence is CASSLSTPGTESYEQYF. The DNA of the CDR3 is TGTGCCAGCAGTTTATCCACTCCCGGGACTGAGTCCTACGAGCAGTACTTC.

This rearrangement joins TRBV7-9 to TRBJ2-3; possible D gene TRBD2, 6 bases. The CDR3 runs 13 residues. The V end lost 10 bases, the J end lost 1 base, and 12 bases lay between the germline ends. CDR1 and CDR2 (germline): SEHNR, FQNEAQ (reference sequence). The CDR3 DNA reads TGTGCCACTGGAGGGCAGGGCACAGATACGCAGTATTTT. Translation gives CATGGQGTDTQYF.

The count of this clone is one. V usage is TRBV11-3 and J usage is TRBJ1-1, with D uncertain. The CDR3 contains 16 residues. With 0 bases removed from V and 10 bases from J, the gap between germline ends came to 21 bases. Germline CDR1 is SGHNT and CDR2 is YENEEA. The CDR3 protein is CASSLDIKVDFFSAFF. The CDR3 nucleotides read TGTGCCAGCAGCTTAGATATAAAAGTTGACTTCTTTTCAGCTTTCTTT.

This chain links TRBV29-1 with TRBJ2-3; TRBD1 agrees at 8 bases. This CDR3 is 14 amino acids long. Germline assignment: CDR1 SQVTM and CDR2 ANQGSEA. Trimming at V came to 5 bases and at J to 0 bases, leaving 4 bases not matched to a gene. The CDR3 coding sequence is TGCAGCGTTTACCAGGGGGCTAGCACAGATACGCAGTATTTT. Translated: CSVYQGASTDTQYF.

The chain joins TRBV9 to TRBJ1-3, with D hard to call. This CDR3 has 16 amino acids. Germline CDR1 and CDR2: SGDLS and YYNGEE. V gave up 2 bases and J gave up 0 bases, with 12 bases separating them. CDR3 sequence (DNA): TGTGCCAGCAGCGTCGGCCTGATCAGCTCTGGAAACACCATATATTTT. This sequence encodes CASSVGLISSGNTIYF. Full variable domain (outside the CDR3, taken from reference TRBV9 and TRBJ1-3): DSGVTQTPKHLITATGQRVTLRCSPRSGDLSVYWYQQSLDQGLQFLIQYYNGEERAKGNILERFSAQQFPDLHSELNLSSLELGDSALYFCASSVGLISSGNTIYFGEGSWLTVV.

V usage is TRBV4-1 and J usage is TRBJ1-1; unclear D gene. The germline CDR1 and CDR2 sequences are MGHRA and YSYEKL. This CDR3 region has 15 residues. V shed 0 bases and J shed 1 base, with 9 bases lying between them. The CDR3 spells CASSQDRRSNTEAFF. CDR3 bases: TGCGCCAGCAGCCAAGATCGGCGTTCGAACACTGAAGCTTTCTTT.

The rearrangement joins TRBV7-9 to TRBJ2-1; a weak D match, TRBD1 (6 bases). CDR3 length equals 16 residues. V was shortened by 1 base and J by 2 bases, with 12 bases between the two germline ends. The V gene's germline CDR1 is SEHNR and CDR2 FQNEAQ (reference sequence). The CDR3 nucleotides read TGTGCCAGCAGCTTAGGGAGACAGGCTACCTACAATGAGCAGTTCTTC. Protein: CASSLGRQATYNEQFF. The full variable domain, rest sourced from reference TRBV7-9 and TRBJ2-1, is DTGVSQNPRHKITKRGQNVTFRCDPISEHNRLYWYRQTLGQGPEFLTYFQNEAQLEKSRLLSDRFSAERPKGSFSTLEIQRTEQGDSAMYLCASSLGRQATYNEQFFGPGTRLTVL.